This TCR beta chain was recovered during a study of shared clonotypes between healthy human individuals (TCRdb year 2020). About the full investigation: The cohort comprised two women and a few men aged 18 to 49 years. For each donor, CD4 naive and CD4 memory were each given three plates, CD8 naive was given two plates, and CD8 memory was given one plate. Blood TCR repertoires of roughly five healthy adults were deeply sequenced to estimate repertoire size and the extent of clonotype sharing between individuals. Libraries were prepared and TCR repertoires were sequenced by different laboratories using diverse techniques, in order to increase sequencing depth and limit assay-specific biases. Per donor, leukapheresis produced somewhere between about 0.94 and 9.5 billion PBMCs. What the research found in general, with its limitations: Incomplete sequencing was indicated by rarefaction of sorted-subset datasets, despite the large sequencing depth. Compared with non-shared clonotypes, the clonotypes found in all four sorted-subset donors had higher generation probabilities. Naive subsets generally had larger estimated clonotype richness than memory subsets. The genetic and exposure-history diversity represented was limited by the small number of donors. Only blood was sampled, and tissue TCR repertoires likely differ from those in blood. Across a handful of donors, around 5% of naive CD4, roughly 3.8% of naive CD8, roughly 2.2% of memory CD4, and under 0.45% of memory CD8 clonotypes were shared. Pairwise subsampling indicated that sequencing depth was expected to affect the degree of clonotype sharing among donors.

The germline ends are 9 bases apart after V is trimmed by 5 bases and J by 3 bases. Including the terminal cysteine and phenylalanine, the CDR3 comprises 13 residues. The entry retains the CDR3 DNA only, 39 bases that are in frame from base 1. The CDR1 and CDR2 encoded by the germline V gene (reference sequence) are SGHKS and YYEKEE. Donors were healthy HIV-negative adults with no recently reported acute infections or vaccinations. All donors were Caucasian adults living in Nashville, Tennessee, USA. CD4+ T cells were enriched by magnetic negative selection; naive cells were then positively selected on CD45RA, and the negative fraction formed the memory subset. Blood was obtained by leukapheresis, after which PBMCs were separated by Ficoll-Histopaque density gradient centrifugation and cryopreserved in liquid nitrogen vapor phase. Purity and quantity of every magnetically sorted T cell population were checked by analytical flow cytometry. From each sorted fraction, genomic DNA was isolated and quantified by UV absorbance on a Nanodrop 2000c.

To note about this clone: Its recognized antigen is unknown. The sample holds no much larger clone one base away, and base qualities are not on file.

Using the deep immunoSEQ assay, TCR CDR3 regions were amplified from genomic DNA by multiplex PCR. Extracted genomic DNA from each cell subset was distributed evenly across all wells of several immunoSEQ 96-well plates, and each plate was treated as a replicate. For sorted subsets, 200 to 250 ng of genomic DNA, equivalent to 25,000 to 35,000 T cell genomes, went into each replicate PCR. Purified libraries were measured with a Qubit 3.0 fluorometer, size-checked on a Bioanalyzer 2100, and measured again with the KAPA Library Quantification kit. Each immunoSEQ 96-well plate was sequenced on its own single-read 150-cycle Illumina NextSeq 550 flow cell. The source study handled its data this way. Because only junctional sequences without quality scores were contained in the immunoSEQ output, filtering matching that applied to full-length reads could not be performed. To assign V/J genes and CDR3, sequences were annotated using PyIR, a Python wrapper for IgBLAST v1.9, with IMGT germline references. Reads were removed for weak V/J assignments (E-value above 1e-6), missing CDR3, stop codons, out-of-frame junctions, or ambiguous translated residues. V3J clonotypes were defined by identical inferred V gene, J gene, and CDR3 amino acid sequence. To compute the percentage overlap between repertoires, the number of shared unique clonotypes was divided by the size of the smaller repertoire. RTK rarefaction, the Chao1 estimator, and Recon v2.1 estimates of unobserved clonotypes were used to assess repertoire richness. OLGA was used to compute generation probabilities for all TCRbeta clonotypes that the gDNA method yielded from a handful of donors. TCRdb carries this immuneACCESS record with in-frame sequences only. Its versions omit some clonotypes, under half of them owing to an unresolved V gene in the studies checked, with the rest unexplained. V and J calls and clone size are copied from that table; D and trimming were computed from the DNA. The sample table holds fewer than 1.8 million clones, of which 97% to 99% were seen once. The top ten clonotypes cover approximately 0.4% of the sample.

This TCR was recovered from a man aged 30-40 years in good health. The sequence is built from TRBV5-5 and TRBJ1-5; a tentative D match to TRBD1 spans 6 bases. Sequenced: naive CD4+ T cells sorted from blood. Explained via the paper, the cell subset or site label denotes: CD45RA+ positively selected. The DNA reads TGTGCCAGCAGTTGGACAGACAATCAGCCCCAGCATTTT. Its translation is CASSWTDNQPQHF.